Sequencing of this T cell receptor beta chain was carried out in a study of T cells in Graves' hyperthyroidism and ophthalmopathy. Notes on the study in general: Blood also showed most of the thyroid clonotypes that were expanded above 0.001.

The CDR3 has 14 amino acids. Germline V gene sequence: CDR1 SQVTM, CDR2 ANQGSEA. V gave up 3 bases and J gave up 4 bases, with 12 bases separating them. About this clonotype itself: Antigen unknown.

PBMCs were obtained from approximately 10 ml fresh peripheral blood. Amplification of TCR beta CDR3 regions used RNA as the template. The HTBI primer set was used in a first-round RT-PCR of the TCR CDR3. TCRdb reanalysed the multiplex PCR reads using MiXCR and keeps one entry per CDR3 protein. The profile shows hundreds of thousands of distinct CDR3 sequences, around 15% of them singletons. The sequenced sample consisted of blood. The V call is TRBV29-1, the J call TRBJ2-2, with a tentative D call TRBD2 (5 bases). This sequence originates from a woman aged 18-29 years with Graves' hyperthyroidism. The CDR3 protein is CSVDSGMGTGELFF. The CDR3 coding sequence is TGCAGCGTTGATTCCGGGATGGGCACCGGGGAGCTGTTTTTT.